This T cell receptor (beta chain) was found in a study of identical twins. In germline, CDR1 is ENHRY, CDR2 SYGVKD. The CDR3 spans 11 residues. Trimming removed 2 bases at V and 5 bases at J, with 2 bases between. Carrying unique molecular identifiers, the cDNA also gained a universal primer site through template switching. TCRdb passed the 5' RACE reads through MiXCR, listing each CDR3 protein once. This table has just under 650,000 distinct CDR3 sequences, just over 7% appearing once. This clonotype has ten or more counts. A further study also used this sample, focusing on yellow fever vaccine responses in identical twins.

This clonotype was sampled from a woman aged 18-29 years in good health. This rearrangement joins TRBV10-3 to TRBJ2-3; no definite D call. The specimen was PBMCs. The CDR3 DNA reads TGTGCCATCAGTGAGGAAGATACGCAGTATTTT. Its translation: CAISEEDTQYF.